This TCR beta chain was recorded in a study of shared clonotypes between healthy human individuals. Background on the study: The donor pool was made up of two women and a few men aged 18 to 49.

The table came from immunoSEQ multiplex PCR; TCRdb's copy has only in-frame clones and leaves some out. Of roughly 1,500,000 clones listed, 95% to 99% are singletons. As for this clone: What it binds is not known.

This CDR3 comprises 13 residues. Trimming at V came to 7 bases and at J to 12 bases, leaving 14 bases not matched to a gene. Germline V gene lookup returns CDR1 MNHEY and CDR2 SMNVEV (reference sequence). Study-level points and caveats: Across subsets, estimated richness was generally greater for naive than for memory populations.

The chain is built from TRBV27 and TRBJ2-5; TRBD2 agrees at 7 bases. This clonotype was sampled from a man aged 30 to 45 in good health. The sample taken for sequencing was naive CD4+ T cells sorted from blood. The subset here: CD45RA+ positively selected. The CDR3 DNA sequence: TGTGCCAGCACACTAGGGGCTAGCGGCAGAAAGTACTTC. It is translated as CASTLGASGRKYF.